This is a list of T cell receptor beta chains from one sample in a study of T cells in localized non-small cell lung cancer. Data came from immunoSEQ multiplex PCR; TCRdb stores just in-frame clones and leaves some out. The sample contains tens of thousands of clones, roughly 80% of which appear only once. The sequences come from peripheral blood, collected before any cancer treatment. The receptors derive from a male donor aged 60 or over with stage III squamous cell lung carcinoma. Each CDR3 is given with its conserved first and last residue. D genes are given only for firm matches. The size of a clone is reported for some rows only, either as once, few or many, or as a class for expanded clones.

abundance	v_gene	d_gene	j_gene	CDR3aa	CDR3nt
NA	TRBV6-5	NA	TRBJ2-1	CASRSSSYNEQFF	TGTGCCAGCAGGTCGAGCTCCTACAATGAGCAGTTCTTC
NA	TRBV5-1	NA	TRBJ1-1	CASSLVPSNTEAFF	TGCGCCAGCAGCTTAGTTCCGTCGAACACTGAAGCTTTCTTT
NA	TRBV29-1	TRBD2	TRBJ2-2	CSVEWGLAGELFF	TGCAGCGTTGAATGGGGACTAGCCGGGGAGCTGTTTTTT
NA	TRBV11-2	NA	TRBJ1-4	CASRREGRNEKLFF	TGTGCCAGCAGGAGAGAGGGCCGTAATGAAAAACTGTTTTTT
few	TRBV7-2	NA	TRBJ1-3	CASSYDPVSGNTIYF	TGTGCCAGCAGCTACGACCCCGTCTCTGGAAACACCATATATTTT
NA	TRBV15	TRBD1	TRBJ2-7	CATSRGQGGQYF	TGTGCCACCAGCAGGGGACAGGGTGGGCAGTACTTC
few	TRBV1	NA	TRBJ2-1	CTTPASGNNEQFF	TGCACCACGCCGGCTAGCGGAAACAATGAGCAGTTCTTC
NA	TRBV6-1	NA	TRBJ1-4	CASSVRRNEKLFF	TGTGCCAGCAGTGTAAGGCGAAATGAAAAACTGTTTTTT
NA	TRBV25-1	TRBD1	TRBJ1-2	CASSDDRGNGYTF	TGTGCCAGCAGTGACGACAGGGGAAATGGCTACACCTTC
NA	TRBV5-1	NA	TRBJ2-1	CASSSQTDWNEQFF	TGCGCCAGCAGCTCACAGACGGACTGGAATGAGCAGTTCTTC
NA	TRBV6-6	TRBD2	TRBJ2-5	CASSYSGGQETQYF	TGTGCCAGCAGTTACTCGGGGGGGCAAGAGACCCAGTACTTC
NA	TRBV5-4	NA	TRBJ1-1	CASSLGGGTNTEAFF	TGTGCCAGCAGCTTGGGGGGGGGCACGAACACTGAAGCTTTCTTT
NA	TRBV5-4	TRBD1	TRBJ1-5	CASSKGQGRNQPQHF	TGTGCCAGCAGCAAAGGACAGGGAAGGAATCAGCCCCAGCATTTT
NA	TRBV30	NA	TRBJ1-1	CAWRTGTGGTNTEAFF	TGTGCCTGGAGGACCGGGACGGGCGGTACGAACACTGAAGCTTTCTTT
NA	TRBV14	TRBD1	TRBJ1-1	CASSQAGGANTEAFF	TGTGCCAGCAGCCAAGCAGGGGGGGCGAACACTGAAGCTTTCTTT
NA	TRBV2	NA	TRBJ1-6	CASSDGSSYNSPLHF	TGTGCCAGCAGTGACGGGAGCTCCTATAATTCACCCCTCCACTTT
once	TRBV9	TRBD1	TRBJ2-2	CASSVAWTGNTGELFF	TGTGCCAGCAGCGTAGCTTGGACAGGTAACACCGGGGAGCTGTTTTTT
NA	TRBV5-4	TRBD2	TRBJ2-3	CASSLTSGVGTDTQYF	TGTGCCAGCAGCTTAACTAGCGGGGTGGGTACAGATACGCAGTATTTT
NA	TRBV2	NA	TRBJ2-1	CASSEKTPNEQFF	TGTGCCAGCAGTGAAAAGACCCCCAATGAGCAGTTCTTC
NA	TRBV15	NA	TRBJ1-4	CATSRDRVGMNEKLFF	TGTGCCACCAGCAGAGATCGGGTAGGGATGAACGAAAAACTGTTTTTT
NA	TRBV7-8	NA	TRBJ1-5	CASSLRDIYQPQHF	TGTGCCAGCAGCTTAAGAGACATCTATCAGCCCCAGCATTTT
few	TRBV2	NA	TRBJ2-7	CASSERVADYEQYF	TGTGCCAGCAGTGAAAGGGTGGCTGACTACGAGCAGTACTTC
NA	TRBV19	NA	TRBJ1-2	CASSVLTGRYGYTF	TGTGCCAGTAGTGTTTTAACAGGGCGCTATGGCTACACCTTC
NA	TRBV5-1	NA	TRBJ2-1	CASSSSDSTYNEQFF	TGCGCCAGCAGCTCGTCGGACAGTACCTACAATGAGCAGTTCTTC
NA	TRBV7-9	NA	TRBJ1-1	CASSLSLDGNTEAFF	TGTGCCAGCAGCTTATCCCTGGACGGGAACACTGAAGCTTTCTTT
NA	TRBV30	NA	TRBJ2-3	CAWSFGDTQYF	TGTGCCTGGAGTTTCGGTGATACGCAGTATTTT
few	TRBV5-6	NA	TRBJ2-6	CASSLAGPGANVLTF	TGTGCCAGCAGCTTGGCCGGTCCTGGGGCCAACGTCCTGACTTTC
NA	TRBV5-4	NA	TRBJ2-7	CASTPVDSYEQYF	TGTGCCAGCACCCCCGTCGACTCCTACGAGCAGTACTTC
NA	TRBV2	TRBD1	TRBJ1-1	CASSSGGREAVNTEAFF	TGTGCCAGCAGCTCAGGGGGAAGAGAAGCCGTGAACACTGAAGCTTTCTTT
NA	TRBV18	TRBD1	TRBJ2-7	CASSPTDRVGEQYF	TGTGCCAGCTCACCGACCGACAGGGTAGGCGAGCAGTACTTC
few	TRBV18	TRBD1	TRBJ1-3	CASSLGQGFGNTIYF	TGTGCCAGCTCACTTGGACAGGGCTTTGGAAACACCATATATTTT
NA	TRBV5-1	NA	TRBJ1-1	CASSLGMNTEAFF	TGCGCCAGCAGCTTGGGGATGAACACTGAAGCTTTCTTT
NA	TRBV6-5	TRBD1	TRBJ2-2	CASSPGQGAGELFF	TGTGCCAGCAGCCCGGGACAGGGTGCCGGGGAGCTGTTTTTT
NA	TRBV6-4	TRBD2	TRBJ2-1	CASSDGTSGRKQFF	TGTGCCAGCAGTGACGGGACTAGCGGGAGAAAGCAGTTCTTC
NA	TRBV2	TRBD2	TRBJ2-7	CASSESSGRGEQYF	TGTGCCAGCAGTGAATCTAGCGGCCGGGGCGAGCAGTACTTC
NA	TRBV2	NA	TRBJ2-2	CARQVNTGELFF	TGTGCCAGACAGGTTAACACCGGGGAGCTGTTTTTT
once	TRBV15	NA	TRBJ2-1	CATSRASPDNEQFF	TGTGCCACCAGCAGAGCCAGCCCAGACAATGAGCAGTTCTTC
NA	TRBV15	TRBD2	TRBJ2-7	CATSGVSGNSYEQYF	TGTGCCACCAGCGGAGTTAGCGGGAACTCCTACGAGCAGTACTTC
NA	TRBV7-9	TRBD1	TRBJ2-4	CASSLFGTDKNIQYF	TGTGCCAGCAGCTTGTTCGGGACAGATAAAAACATTCAGTACTTC
few	TRBV9	TRBD1	TRBJ1-2	CASSATGQGYTF	TGTGCCAGCAGCGCGACAGGGCAAGGCTACACCTTC
NA	TRBV5-5	NA	TRBJ1-3	CASSLEQGNTIYF	TGTGCCAGCAGCTTGGAGCAGGGAAACACCATATATTTT
NA	TRBV10-1	NA	TRBJ2-5	CASSESGKETQYF	TGCGCCAGCAGTGAGTCAGGGAAGGAGACCCAGTACTTC
NA	TRBV9	NA	TRBJ2-1	CASSKDSSSYNEQFF	TGTGCCAGCAGCAAGGACTCCAGCTCCTACAATGAGCAGTTCTTC
NA	TRBV6-1	TRBD2	TRBJ2-5	CASSVGTSQETQYF	TGTGCCAGCAGTGTTGGGACTAGCCAAGAGACCCAGTACTTC
NA	TRBV5-1	NA	TRBJ2-5	CASSLLGREETQYF	TGCGCCAGCAGCTTGCTGGGACGGGAGGAGACCCAGTACTTC
NA	TRBV27	NA	TRBJ2-1	CASSLSKGSSYNEQFF	TGTGCCAGCAGTTTATCAAAGGGGAGCTCCTACAATGAGCAGTTCTTC
NA	TRBV10-3	NA	TRBJ2-1	CAIRDAVENNEQFF	TGTGCCATCAGGGACGCCGTAGAGAACAATGAGCAGTTCTTC
NA	TRBV30	TRBD1	TRBJ2-1	CAWSVWRDRGGLNEQFF	TGTGCCTGGAGTGTATGGAGGGACAGGGGAGGGCTCAATGAGCAGTTCTTC
NA	TRBV5-8	NA	TRBJ1-4	CASSLGGRWNEKLFF	TGTGCCAGCAGCTTGGGTGGTCGATGGAATGAAAAACTGTTTTTT
NA	TRBV30	NA	TRBJ1-2	CAWSVRGGYGYTF	TGTGCCTGGAGTGTACGAGGGGGCTATGGCTACACCTTC
once	TRBV5-1	NA	TRBJ2-7	CASSLAGVYEQYF	TGCGCCAGCAGCTTGGCAGGGGTCTACGAGCAGTACTTC
NA	TRBV7-8	TRBD1	TRBJ2-7	CASSPRQGHVEQYF	TGTGCCAGCAGCCCCCGACAGGGACATGTCGAGCAGTACTTC
NA	TRBV6-6	NA	TRBJ1-1	CASSYGPSPPEAFF	TGTGCCAGCAGTTACGGGCCCTCTCCTCCTGAAGCTTTCTTT
NA	TRBV7-9	TRBD1	TRBJ2-3	CASSPGQGDTQYF	TGTGCCAGCAGCCCCGGACAGGGGGATACGCAGTATTTT
NA	TRBV5-4	NA	TRBJ2-1	CASSSTGSSSYNEQFF	TGTGCCAGCAGCTCGACAGGCTCTAGCTCCTACAATGAGCAGTTCTTC
NA	TRBV10-1	NA	TRBJ2-1	CASSDSGALANEQFF	TGCGCCAGCAGCGATTCAGGGGCCCTCGCCAATGAGCAGTTCTTC